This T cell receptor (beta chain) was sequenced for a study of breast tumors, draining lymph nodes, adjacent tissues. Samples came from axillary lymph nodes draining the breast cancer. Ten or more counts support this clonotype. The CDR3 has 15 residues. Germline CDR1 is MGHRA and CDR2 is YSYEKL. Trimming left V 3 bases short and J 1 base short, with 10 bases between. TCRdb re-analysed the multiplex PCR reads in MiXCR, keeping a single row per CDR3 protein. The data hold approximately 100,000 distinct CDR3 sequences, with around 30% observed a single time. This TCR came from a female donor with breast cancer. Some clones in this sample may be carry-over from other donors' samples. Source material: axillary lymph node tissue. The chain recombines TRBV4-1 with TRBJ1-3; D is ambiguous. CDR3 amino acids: CASSQGYESGNTIYF. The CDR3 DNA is TGCGCCAGCAGCCAGGGCTACGAATCTGGAAACACCATATATTTT.